The sample holds a few counts of the clone carrying this T cell receptor beta chain. These data are taken from a study of patients and donors after allogeneic stem cell transplantation. TCRdb recomputed calls from the RT-PCR reads with MiXCR, one row per CDR3 protein. The sample holds fewer than 200,000 distinct CDR3 sequences, roughly 31% seen once. With V trimmed by 5 bases and J by 13 bases, 8 bases remained unmatched. The CDR3 is 13 residues long. CDR1 and CDR2 from the germline V gene are GTSNPN and SVGIG (reference sequence). Sequencing used blood, either unsorted or a sorted T cell fraction (not recorded which). V and J are TRBV30 and TRBJ2-1, with 13 bases fitting TRBD2. The sequence came from a human donor who was either an allogeneic HSCT recipient or a stem cell or donor lymphocyte infusion donor (not recorded which). It is not recorded whose cells these are; they may come from a transplant donor. CDR3 in DNA: TGTGCCTGGGAGCGGACTAGCGGGAGTTCTCAGTTCTTC. Protein sequence: CAWERTSGSSQFF.